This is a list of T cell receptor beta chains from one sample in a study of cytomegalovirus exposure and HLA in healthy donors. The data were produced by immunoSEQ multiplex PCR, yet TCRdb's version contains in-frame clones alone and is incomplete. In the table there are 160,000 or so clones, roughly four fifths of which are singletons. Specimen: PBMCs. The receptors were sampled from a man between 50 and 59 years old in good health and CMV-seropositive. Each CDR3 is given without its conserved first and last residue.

ASSVGAGEYNEQF | TRBV18
ASSVGAGYSGNTIY | TRBV9
ASSFGITPYGNTIY | TRBV7-9
ASSTQGGSYEQY | TRBV11-2
ASSLESGLYNEQF | TRBV5-4
ASSPDRGKRETQY | TRBV7-9
ASSPKAGDSTDTQY | TRBV11-1
ASTRGGDTEAF | TRBV28
AWSVTRGYSPLH | TRBV30
ASSLERAAEQY | TRBV6-1
ASSNGGSGGMNEQF | TRBV5-4
ASSRSGGAYNEQF | TRBV19
ASRRVRGVGEAF | TRBV19
ASSLLGSGGEEQY | TRBV7-6
ASIQRGGYNEQF | TRBV6-6
ASSIGRGTRDTQY | TRBV19
ASSHGLSSYEQY | TRBV5-1
ASSIGTGYNSPLH | TRBV5-4
ASRDREVQPQH | TRBV2
ASSLVGTGGNEQF | TRBV5-1
ASSSGFGNQPQH | TRBV28
ASSLGQGASETQY | TRBV5-1
ASTATGTGELF | TRBV6-5
ASSIDGGQLNSPLH | TRBV19
ATRGQGGREQY | TRBV15
ASSLSGENTEAF | TRBV6-5